Each of the 4 T cell receptor beta chains below was sequenced from the same sample in a study of beta chain features in type 1 diabetes. All of the isolated RNA was reverse transcribed, so expressed TCRB transcripts were sequenced. Clones were read by immunoSEQ multiplex PCR, and TCRdb kept only the in-frame ones, dropping some. The table has 200,000 to 250,000 clones, approximately 10% seen once; the top ten hold 1% to 1.5%. Material for sequencing was central memory CD4+ T cells from blood. These receptors were taken from a man younger than 30 in good health.

This clone appeared many times. The CDR3 protein is CASSEDPSGANVLTF. DNA of the CDR3: TGTGCCAGCAGTGAAGACCCCTCTGGGGCCAACGTCCTGACTTTC. The chain couples TRBV25-1 to TRBJ2-6; D call uncertain. CDR1 is MGHDK, CDR2 SYGVNS, per germline. With 2 bases removed from V and 0 bases from J, the gap between germline ends came to 5 bases. The CDR3 is made up of 15 amino acids.

This clone has at least ten counts. The chain employs TRBV2 and TRBJ2-5; no definite D call. CDR1 and CDR2 (germline): SNHLY, FYNNEI. V lost 2 bases, J lost 9 bases, and 19 bases lay in between. CDR3 size: 15 residues. CDR3 sequence (DNA): TGTGCCAGCAGTGAACTAGAGGCCCGGGCAACGGCCCAGTACTTC. This sequence encodes CASSELEARATAQYF.

The chain is built from TRBV7-8 and TRBJ2-3; D is unresolved. CDR3 length equals 13 residues. Trimming shortened V by 5 bases and J by 5 bases, and 11 bases separated the two germline ends. The germline V gene encodes CDR1 SGHVS and CDR2 FQNEAQ. Here the CDR3 DNA reads TGTGCCAGCAGCCAGAACTTGGGAGATACGCAGTATTTT. Its translation is CASSQNLGDTQYF.

This clone showed up just a few times. The V and J genes are TRBV7-2 and TRBJ2-7, with TRBD1 identical over 9 bases. CDR3 length: 14 amino acids. CDR1 and CDR2 from the germline V gene are SGHTA and FQGNSA. The V and J ends lost 7 bases and 2 bases, in that order; junction bases with no gene match: 6. The CDR3 reads CASTTDRGTYEQYF. The CDR3 DNA is TGTGCCAGCACCACTGACAGGGGGACCTACGAGCAGTACTTC.